This record covers a single TCR beta chain. This CDR3 has 14 amino acids. Trimming removed 4 bases from V and 7 bases from J; junction bases left unmatched: 5. CDR1 is SQVTM and CDR2 is ANQGSEA in the germline V gene. Generated by immunoSEQ multiplex PCR, the TCRdb table keeps only in-frame clones and is missing some. The top ten clones hold more than 3% of a sample with 300,000 to 400,000 clones, around nine tenths of them seen once. The data are from a study of blood T cell repertoires in COVID-19. Overall study: Sources were T cells, B-cell-depleted T cells, or PBMCs; the material itself was cDNA or gDNA.

The sequence was obtained from a woman aged 50 to 60 with active or convalescent COVID-19. The specimen sequenced was peripheral blood. The V and J genes are TRBV29-1 and TRBJ2-1; the match to TRBD2 covers 12 bases. CDR3 nucleotide sequence: TGCAGCGTTGCACGGACTAGCGGGGTGAATGAGCAGTTCTTC. As protein: CSVARTSGVNEQFF.